This T cell receptor (beta chain) came from a study of blood T cell repertoires in COVID-19. The CDR3 is 19 amino acids. The germline V gene has CDR1 SGHVS and CDR2 FQNEAQ. V dropped 5 bases and J dropped 8; count of bases not matched to a gene: 22. Authors' processing steps: Estimated nucleated cell counts came from reference gene primer amplification. Method: immunoSEQ multiplex PCR; TCRdb's copy keeps in-frame clones and lacks some. The D gene and trimming were derived from the DNA, and the V and J assignments and clone size from that table. Of approximately 210,000 clones listed, roughly nine tenths were seen once; the top ten hold about 1.3%.

This chain links TRBV7-8 with TRBJ1-3; 9 bases match TRBD1. Sample: peripheral blood. The TCR comes from a man aged 25 to 45 with acute or convalescent COVID-19. This CDR3 reads CASSNQQGATNRYGHTIYF. The CDR3 bases are TGTGCCAGCAGCAACCAACAGGGGGCAACGAATCGGTACGGGCACACCATATATTTT.